The subject of this entry is one T cell receptor (beta chain). Its antigen has not been determined. At one end, the junction sequence differs from germline, possibly due to a read error. Including the terminal cysteine and phenylalanine, the CDR3 comprises 15 residues. Solely the CDR3 DNA is kept, with 45 bases framed from the first base. From a lookup of the germline V gene (reference sequence), CDR1 and CDR2 are SGHAT and FQDESV. The data were taken from a study of tumor and adjacent non-tumor tissue in lung cancer (dated by TCRdb to the late 2010s). A note on the overall study: By cancer type, the cohort comprised some twelve adenocarcinoma patients, a couple of squamous cell carcinoma patients and 1 small cell lung cancer patient. The approximately 15 patients were aged about 31 to 85 years, included some 10 men and 5 women, and had TNM stage I to III disease. In total, sequencing yielded 95 million to 150 million productive TCRbeta reads, which works out to an average of approximately 4 million reads per sample. The study compared bulk TCRbeta repertoires from lung tumor tissue and matched distant non-tumor lung tissue of about 15 lung cancer patients. TCRbeta CDR3 sequencing was performed on fewer than 35 paired specimens, with one tumor sample and one normal lung sample collected per patient.

The library relied on multiplex PCR. Instrument used: Illumina HiSeq 2500. TCRbeta libraries were constructed through three rounds of nested PCR with primers (Table S4) according to protocols adapted from ARM-PCR. Before sequencing, PCR products of 200-500 bp were excised from the gel and purified with the QIAquick gel extraction kit. As for how the authors treated the data: Trimmomatic was used to clean the reads, FLASH merged the cleaned reads into complete CDR3 sequences, and MiTCR assigned the sequences to V(D)J germline segments. VDJtools was used to compute clonal diversity as the inverse Simpson's index. A read counted as productive if the sequence was in-frame and lacked a premature stop codon. Using fastp at Q25 and MiXCR, TCRdb reprocessed the public reads and kept productive beta chains. One record per CDR3 amino acid sequence lists the most common genes and DNA. TCRdb assigned the V and J calls; the authors' analysis was not used. In all, the sample holds tens of thousands of distinct CDR3 sequences, and over 65% of those were seen once. The ten largest clonotypes hold around two fifths of the sample.

RNA was isolated from bulk unsorted tissue, and RNA quality was assessed with a NanoDrop ND-1000 and an Agilent 2100. The normal lung samples consisted of distant non-tumor tissue collected more than 3 cm from the tumor edge. The donors were newly diagnosed lung cancer patients admitted for thoracic surgery in China from August to November 2014 who had not received prior chemotherapy. Anyone who had undergone radiotherapy or chemotherapy before, or who had another cancer at the same time, was left out of the study. Pieces of surgical tissue measuring roughly 1-2.2 cm3 were kept in RNAlater solution and held at -80 degrees C until needed. The paper's findings and limits, for the study overall: Significantly higher TCR diversity (inverse Simpson) was observed in tumor tissue than in normal lung tissue (around 460 vs 160, P = 0.0075, Mann-Whitney U test). TCR diversity was significantly higher in younger patients, and greater tumor TCR diversity was associated with shorter overall survival and shorter disease-free survival. Neither the sequencing platform nor unique molecular identifiers are named or mentioned anywhere in the methods. Peripheral blood was not sequenced, so blood TCRbeta repertoires in these lung cancer patients were not examined. Only about 14 patients were in the cohort, and the authors stated that larger samples and more detailed clinical data are needed. The top 100 clones made up a significantly larger cumulative share of the repertoire in normal lung than in tumor tissue.

Sequenced sample: distant non-tumor lung tissue. The TCR comes from a man aged 70-80 years with non-small cell lung cancer. Rearrangement joined TRBV11-1 to TRBJ2-7, with 7 bases in between that match TRBD2. Read as DNA, the sequence is TGTGCCAGCAACTTAACAAGCGGGAAAGCCTACGGGCAGTACTTC. This encodes CASNLTSGKAYGQYF.